The 25 T cell receptor beta chains below come from one sample, sequenced in a study of cytomegalovirus exposure and HLA in healthy donors. Assay used: immunoSEQ multiplex PCR; TCRdb lists only in-frame clones, some missing. In the table there are around 150,000 clones, under 90% of which are singletons. Sequencing was done on a sample of PBMCs. These receptors were collected from a man in his late teens or twenties in good health and CMV-seropositive.

The chain links TRBV5-6 to TRBJ1-5; possible D gene TRBD1, 6 bases. The CDR3 consists of 13 residues. V dropped 4 bases and J dropped 6 bases, with 11 bases sitting between them. The V gene's germline CDR1 is SGHDT and CDR2 YYEEEE. The CDR3 here is CASSPGQTQPQHF. CDR3 DNA: TGTGCCAGCAGCCCCGGACAGACTCAGCCCCAGCATTTT.

This chain links TRBV5-5 with TRBJ2-7; TRBD2 matches at 14 bases. The length of the CDR3 is 16 residues. In germline, CDR1 is SGHKS, CDR2 YYEKEE (reference sequence). V lost 4 bases and J lost 5; bases outside the gene matches: 8. Here the CDR3 reads CASSPGTSGSWNEQYF. Here the CDR3 DNA reads TGTGCCAGCAGCCCCGGGACTAGCGGGAGTTGGAACGAGCAGTACTTC.

This rearrangement joins TRBV28 to TRBJ2-7, with a possible D match to TRBD2 (5 bases). The V gene lost 4 bases and the J gene lost 2 bases, with 9 bases spanning the gap. This CDR3 spans 13 amino acids. Looked up from germline, CDR1 is MDHEN and CDR2 is SYDVKM. CDR3 in amino acids: CASSSGIPYEQYF. Written as DNA, the CDR3 is TGTGCCAGCAGTTCCGGGATTCCCTACGAGCAGTACTTC.

The CDR3 loop reads CASSSQGAGTF. Here the CDR3 DNA reads TGTGCCAGCAGCTCGCAGGGGGCTGGCACCTTC. The chain has TRBV11-3 and TRBJ1-2, with 8 positions matching TRBD1. The junction had 5 bases not matched to a gene; V was cut back by 4 bases and J by 13 bases. The CDR3 runs to 11 residues. Germline CDR1 is SGHNT and CDR2 is YENEEA.

The rearrangement joins TRBV14 to TRBJ2-3, with TRBD1 matching 9 bases. With V trimmed by 5 bases and J by 3 bases, 6 bases remained unmatched. Germline CDR1 SGHDN, CDR2 FVKESK. This CDR3 spans 15 amino acids. The CDR3 loop is CASSYGTGRTDTQYF. The CDR3, as DNA: TGTGCCAGCAGCTATGGGACAGGGAGGACAGATACGCAGTATTTT.

This chain connects TRBV7-8 to TRBJ1-5, with 7 bases lining up with TRBD1. Germline V CDR1 and CDR2: SGHVS, FQNEAQ. Unmatched junction bases numbered 6, after V lost 1 base and J lost 3 bases. The length of the CDR3 is 16 residues. The CDR3: CASSLVDRASNQPQHF. CDR3 in DNA: TGTGCCAGCAGCTTAGTTGACAGGGCGTCCAATCAGCCCCAGCATTTT. The full variable domain, rest sourced from reference TRBV7-8 and TRBJ1-5, is GAGVSQSPRYKVAKRGQDVALRCDPISGHVSLFWYQQALGQGPEFLTYFQNEAQLDKSGLPSDRFFAERPEGSVSTLKIQRTQQEDSAVYLCASSLVDRASNQPQHFGDGTRLSIL.

CDR3 sequence reads: CASSAGQGGEQYF. The CDR3 bases are TGTGCCAGCAGTGCGGGACAGGGTGGCGAGCAGTACTTC. The chain employs TRBV6-1 and TRBJ2-7, with 9 bases that match TRBD1. V dropped 4 bases and J dropped 6; count of bases not matched to a gene: 4. Germline CDR1 is MNHNS and CDR2 is SASEGT. The CDR3 spans 13 residues.

This clone was picked up many times. The chain is built from TRBV21-1 and TRBJ2-7; the tabulated D call, TRBD2, remains unverified against the DNA. TRBV21-1 is a recognized pseudogene. The CDR3 contains 15 residues. CDR3 loop: CASSKGIAGSYEQYF. CDR3 bases: TGTGCCAGCAGCAAAGGAATAGCGGGGTCCTACGAGCAGTACTTC.

This chain connects TRBV29-1 to TRBJ1-4; D remains unclear. This CDR3 is 12 amino acids long. Per germline, CDR1 SQVTM and CDR2 ANQGSEA. Trimming stripped 3 bases from V and 10 bases from J, with 12 bases between. The CDR3 DNA reads as TGCAGCGTTGAGTTCCCTCGAGGAAAACTGTTTTTT. As protein: CSVEFPRGKLFF.

This clone was found a few times. This rearrangement joins TRBV28 to TRBJ2-1, with 12 bases matching TRBD2. The V segment lost 4 bases and the J segment 8 bases; nucleotides outside the gene matches: 6. CDR3 size: 15 residues. Germline V gene sequence: CDR1 MDHEN, CDR2 SYDVKM. The CDR3: CASSWLAGGLDEQFF. The CDR3 bases are TGTGCCAGCAGTTGGCTAGCGGGAGGGCTTGATGAGCAGTTCTTC.

J is TRBJ1-4 and V is TRBV18; 8 nucleotides align to TRBD1. This CDR3 region has 14 residues. CDR1 and CDR2 (germline): KGHSH, LQKENI. V was clipped by 4 bases and J by 8 bases; unmatched bases: 6. This CDR3 reads CASSLDRGREKLFF. The DNA for the CDR3 is TGTGCCAGCTCACTCGACAGGGGACGGGAAAAACTGTTTTTT.

The chain recombines TRBV7-9 with TRBJ2-2; 7 bases match TRBD1. V trimming: 7 bases; J trimming: 1 base; junction bases outside the gene matches: 6. Per germline, CDR1 SEHNR and CDR2 FQNEAQ (reference sequence). The CDR3 runs 15 residues. CDR3 amino acids: CASTRRTGNTGELFF. The DNA for the CDR3 is TGTGCCAGCACCCGTAGGACAGGGAACACCGGGGAGCTGTTTTTT.

V usage is TRBV7-3 and J usage is TRBJ2-6; possibly TRBD1 for D (6 bases). With 2 bases removed from V and 0 bases from J, the gap between germline ends came to 11 bases. The CDR3 loop spans 17 amino acids. Germline assignment: CDR1 SGHTA and CDR2 FQGTGA. CDR3 residues: CASSLPGQLSGANVLTF. CDR3 nucleotide sequence: TGTGCCAGCAGCTTACCGGGACAACTCTCTGGGGCCAACGTCCTGACTTTC.

The V gene is TRBV6-1, the J gene TRBJ2-5, with D possibly being TRBD2 (6 bases). The CDR3 has 12 amino acids. V was shortened by 8 bases and J by 3 bases, with 10 bases between the two germline ends. The germline gives CDR1 MNHNS, CDR2 SASEGT. This CDR3 reads CASRGFEETQYF. For the CDR3, the DNA is TGTGCCAGCCGGGGGTTTGAAGAGACCCAGTACTTC.

This chain links TRBV4-1 with TRBJ1-4, with a weak D call TRBD1 (5 bases). With 1 base removed from V and 6 bases from J, the gap between germline ends came to 12 bases. Germline assignment: CDR1 MGHRA and CDR2 YSYEKL. The CDR3 is made up of 15 amino acids. The CDR3 protein is CASSQVARDDEKLFF. As DNA, the CDR3 is TGCGCCAGCAGCCAAGTTGCCAGGGATGATGAAAAACTGTTTTTT.

The chain links TRBV2 to TRBJ1-1; D gene ambiguous. V lost 0 bases and J 7 bases, leaving 12 bases between the germline ends. This CDR3 region has 14 residues. Germline V gene data show CDR1 as SNHLY and CDR2 as FYNNEI. This CDR3 is CASSEAGSRSEAFF. The CDR3 nucleotides are TGTGCCAGCAGTGAAGCGGGTTCTCGGAGTGAAGCTTTCTTT.

The V gene is TRBV6-6, the J gene TRBJ2-1; no clear D. Germline CDR1 is MNHNY and CDR2 is SVGAGI (reference sequence). V was trimmed by 0 bases and J by 3 bases, leaving 3 bases between them. The CDR3 sequence is 13 residues long. The CDR3 DNA reads as TGTGCCAGCAGTTACTCCAACTACAATGAGCAGTTCTTC. This sequence encodes CASSYSNYNEQFF.

The V gene is TRBV5-1, the J gene TRBJ2-2, with D maybe TRBD1 (6 bases). Germline values: CDR1 SGHRS, CDR2 YFSETQ. This CDR3 is built from 15 residues. The V and J ends lost 4 bases and 7 bases respectively, with 17 bases between them. The CDR3 spells CASSPGQNSYGELFF. CDR3 nucleotides: TGCGCCAGCAGCCCGGGACAAAATTCTTACGGGGAGCTGTTTTTT. Variable domain in full (rest from reference TRBV5-1 and TRBJ2-2): KAGVTQTPRYLIKTRGQQVTLSCSPISGHRSVSWYQQTPGQGLQFLFEYFSETQRNKGNFPGRFSGRQFSNSRSEMNVSTLELGDSALYLCASSPGQNSYGELFFGEGSRLTVL.

The V call is TRBV7-9, the J call TRBJ2-1; possible D gene TRBD1, 6 bases. The CDR3 is 18 amino acids. V was cut by 1 base and J by 2 bases, with 18 bases left in between. Germline V gene lookup returns CDR1 SEHNR and CDR2 FQNEAQ (reference sequence). The CDR3 nucleotides read TGTGCCAGCAGCTTAGTTGGAACAGGGTTTCTCGCCTACAATGAGCAGTTCTTC. The encoded protein is CASSLVGTGFLAYNEQFF.

The chain recombines TRBV6-1 with TRBJ2-4; D might be TRBD2 (5 bases). V dropped 10 bases and J dropped 2 bases, with 18 bases sitting between them. The CDR3 totals 15 residues. Per germline, CDR1 MNHNS and CDR2 SASEGT. DNA of the CDR3: TGTGCCACCATACCGAGAGAGGGAACCAAAAACATTCAGTACTTC. Amino acids: CATIPREGTKNIQYF.

The chain carries TRBV6-1 and TRBJ2-7, with a possible D match to TRBD1 (5 bases). V was trimmed by 1 base and J by 6 bases, leaving 10 bases between them. The CDR3 has 13 residues. Germline V gene data show CDR1 as MNHNS and CDR2 as SASEGT. The CDR3 here is CASSEVVGVEQYF. CDR3 sequence (DNA): TGTGCCAGCAGTGAAGTCGTAGGGGTCGAGCAGTACTTC.

The CDR3 loop is CAAGLSYNEQFF. CDR3 in DNA: TGTGCCGCTGGACTCTCCTACAATGAGCAGTTCTTC. The chain recombines TRBV6-1 with TRBJ2-1; weak D call: TRBD2 (5 bases). Per the germline V gene, CDR1 is MNHNS and CDR2 is SASEGT. V lost 11 bases to trimming and J lost 0 bases, with 8 bases between them. The CDR3 sequence is 12 residues long.

The chain combines TRBV5-4 with TRBJ2-2; tentatively, D is TRBD2 (5 bases). The CDR3 consists of 16 residues. Germline V CDR1 and CDR2: SGHNT, YYREEE (reference sequence). V was pared by 2 bases and J by 0 bases, with 11 bases between. CDR3 sequence reads: CASSFKKRPNTGELFF. In DNA, the CDR3 is TGTGCCAGCAGCTTTAAAAAGCGGCCGAACACCGGGGAGCTGTTTTTT. The full variable domain, in which reference TRBV5-4 and TRBJ2-2 provide the parts outside the CDR3, is ETGVTQSPTHLIKTRGQQVTLRCSSQSGHNTVSWYQQALGQGPQFIFQYYREEENGRGNFPPRFSGLQFPNYSSELNVNALELDDSALYLCASSFKKRPNTGELFFGEGSRLTVL.

The J gene is TRBJ2-3, the V gene TRBV7-6; 14 bases map to TRBD2. The CDR3 length is 15 residues. The junction had 3 bases not matched to a gene; V was cut back by 6 bases and J by 4 bases. Germline V lookup: CDR1 SGHVS, CDR2 FNYEAQ. The CDR3 loop is CASSGLAGGPDTQYF. The CDR3 DNA reads as TGTGCCAGCAGTGGACTAGCGGGAGGTCCAGATACGCAGTATTTT. Full variable domain (missing parts from reference TRBV7-6 and TRBJ2-3): GAGVSQSPRYKVTKRGQDVALRCDPISGHVSLYWYRQALGQGPEFLTYFNYEAQQDKSGLPNDRFSAERPEGSISTLTIQRTEQRDSAMYRCASSGLAGGPDTQYFGPGTRLTVL.

This chain joins TRBV7-3 and TRBJ2-1; possible D gene TRBD2, 5 bases. The CDR3 loop spans 14 amino acids. V dropped 2 bases and J dropped 4 bases, with 9 bases sitting between them. Per the germline V gene, CDR1 is SGHTA and CDR2 is FQGTGA. This chain's CDR3 is CASSLGWEYNEQFF. The CDR3 coding sequence is TGTGCCAGCAGCTTAGGATGGGAGTACAATGAGCAGTTCTTC.